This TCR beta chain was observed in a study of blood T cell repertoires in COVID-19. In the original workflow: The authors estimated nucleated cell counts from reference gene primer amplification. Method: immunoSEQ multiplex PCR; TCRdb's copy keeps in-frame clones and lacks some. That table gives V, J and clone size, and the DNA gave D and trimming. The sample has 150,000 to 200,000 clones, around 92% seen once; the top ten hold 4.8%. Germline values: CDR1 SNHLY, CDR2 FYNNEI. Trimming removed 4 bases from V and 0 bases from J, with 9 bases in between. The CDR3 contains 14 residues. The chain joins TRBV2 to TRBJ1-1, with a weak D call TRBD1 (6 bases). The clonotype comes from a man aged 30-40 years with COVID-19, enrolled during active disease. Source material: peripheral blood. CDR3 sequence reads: CASSGGQMNTEAFF. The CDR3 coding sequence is TGTGCCAGCAGTGGGGGACAAATGAACACTGAAGCTTTCTTT.